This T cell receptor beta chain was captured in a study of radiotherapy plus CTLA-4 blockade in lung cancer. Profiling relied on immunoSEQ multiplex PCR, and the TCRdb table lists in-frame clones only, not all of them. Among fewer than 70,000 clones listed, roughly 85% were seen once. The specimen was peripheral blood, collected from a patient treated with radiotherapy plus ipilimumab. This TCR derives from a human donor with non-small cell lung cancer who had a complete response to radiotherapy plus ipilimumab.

The CDR3 nucleotides read TGTGCCAGCAGCCAAGATGTCGCGGCAGGAACCTATGGCTACACCTTC. Encoded protein: CASSQDVAAGTYGYTF. The chain employs TRBV4-2 and TRBJ1-2; D unresolved. With 0 bases removed from V and 4 bases from J, the gap between germline ends came to 15 bases. The CDR3 has 16 residues. The germline V gene encodes CDR1 LGHNA and CDR2 YNFKEQ.